This TCR beta chain appears in the sequencing data of a study of T-cell reconstitution after alpha-beta-depleted transplantation in children. The library targeted TCRbeta and was prepared with unique molecular identifiers. TCRdb processed the PCR reads anew with MiXCR; each CDR3 protein has one entry. There are under 450,000 distinct CDR3 sequences in the sample; around 15% occur only once, and 25% to 30% lies in the top ten. The starting material was PBMCs, mostly from graft donor cells, obtained 360 days after TCRalphabeta/CD19-depleted stem cell transplant. The TCR comes from a boy in the first two years of life who had a stem cell transplant for Wiskott-Aldrich syndrome, so the T cells may come from the graft donor.

The CDR3 spells CSATPLEGGYNEQFF. The CDR3 nucleotides are TGCAGTGCTACCCCTCTAGAGGGGGGTTACAATGAGCAGTTCTTC. V and J are TRBV20-1 and TRBJ2-1; D is tentatively TRBD1 or TRBD2 (6 bases each). The CDR3 totals 15 residues. The germline gives CDR1 DFQATT, CDR2 SNEGSKA (reference sequence). V was clipped by 4 bases and J by 4 bases, with 17 bases between them.